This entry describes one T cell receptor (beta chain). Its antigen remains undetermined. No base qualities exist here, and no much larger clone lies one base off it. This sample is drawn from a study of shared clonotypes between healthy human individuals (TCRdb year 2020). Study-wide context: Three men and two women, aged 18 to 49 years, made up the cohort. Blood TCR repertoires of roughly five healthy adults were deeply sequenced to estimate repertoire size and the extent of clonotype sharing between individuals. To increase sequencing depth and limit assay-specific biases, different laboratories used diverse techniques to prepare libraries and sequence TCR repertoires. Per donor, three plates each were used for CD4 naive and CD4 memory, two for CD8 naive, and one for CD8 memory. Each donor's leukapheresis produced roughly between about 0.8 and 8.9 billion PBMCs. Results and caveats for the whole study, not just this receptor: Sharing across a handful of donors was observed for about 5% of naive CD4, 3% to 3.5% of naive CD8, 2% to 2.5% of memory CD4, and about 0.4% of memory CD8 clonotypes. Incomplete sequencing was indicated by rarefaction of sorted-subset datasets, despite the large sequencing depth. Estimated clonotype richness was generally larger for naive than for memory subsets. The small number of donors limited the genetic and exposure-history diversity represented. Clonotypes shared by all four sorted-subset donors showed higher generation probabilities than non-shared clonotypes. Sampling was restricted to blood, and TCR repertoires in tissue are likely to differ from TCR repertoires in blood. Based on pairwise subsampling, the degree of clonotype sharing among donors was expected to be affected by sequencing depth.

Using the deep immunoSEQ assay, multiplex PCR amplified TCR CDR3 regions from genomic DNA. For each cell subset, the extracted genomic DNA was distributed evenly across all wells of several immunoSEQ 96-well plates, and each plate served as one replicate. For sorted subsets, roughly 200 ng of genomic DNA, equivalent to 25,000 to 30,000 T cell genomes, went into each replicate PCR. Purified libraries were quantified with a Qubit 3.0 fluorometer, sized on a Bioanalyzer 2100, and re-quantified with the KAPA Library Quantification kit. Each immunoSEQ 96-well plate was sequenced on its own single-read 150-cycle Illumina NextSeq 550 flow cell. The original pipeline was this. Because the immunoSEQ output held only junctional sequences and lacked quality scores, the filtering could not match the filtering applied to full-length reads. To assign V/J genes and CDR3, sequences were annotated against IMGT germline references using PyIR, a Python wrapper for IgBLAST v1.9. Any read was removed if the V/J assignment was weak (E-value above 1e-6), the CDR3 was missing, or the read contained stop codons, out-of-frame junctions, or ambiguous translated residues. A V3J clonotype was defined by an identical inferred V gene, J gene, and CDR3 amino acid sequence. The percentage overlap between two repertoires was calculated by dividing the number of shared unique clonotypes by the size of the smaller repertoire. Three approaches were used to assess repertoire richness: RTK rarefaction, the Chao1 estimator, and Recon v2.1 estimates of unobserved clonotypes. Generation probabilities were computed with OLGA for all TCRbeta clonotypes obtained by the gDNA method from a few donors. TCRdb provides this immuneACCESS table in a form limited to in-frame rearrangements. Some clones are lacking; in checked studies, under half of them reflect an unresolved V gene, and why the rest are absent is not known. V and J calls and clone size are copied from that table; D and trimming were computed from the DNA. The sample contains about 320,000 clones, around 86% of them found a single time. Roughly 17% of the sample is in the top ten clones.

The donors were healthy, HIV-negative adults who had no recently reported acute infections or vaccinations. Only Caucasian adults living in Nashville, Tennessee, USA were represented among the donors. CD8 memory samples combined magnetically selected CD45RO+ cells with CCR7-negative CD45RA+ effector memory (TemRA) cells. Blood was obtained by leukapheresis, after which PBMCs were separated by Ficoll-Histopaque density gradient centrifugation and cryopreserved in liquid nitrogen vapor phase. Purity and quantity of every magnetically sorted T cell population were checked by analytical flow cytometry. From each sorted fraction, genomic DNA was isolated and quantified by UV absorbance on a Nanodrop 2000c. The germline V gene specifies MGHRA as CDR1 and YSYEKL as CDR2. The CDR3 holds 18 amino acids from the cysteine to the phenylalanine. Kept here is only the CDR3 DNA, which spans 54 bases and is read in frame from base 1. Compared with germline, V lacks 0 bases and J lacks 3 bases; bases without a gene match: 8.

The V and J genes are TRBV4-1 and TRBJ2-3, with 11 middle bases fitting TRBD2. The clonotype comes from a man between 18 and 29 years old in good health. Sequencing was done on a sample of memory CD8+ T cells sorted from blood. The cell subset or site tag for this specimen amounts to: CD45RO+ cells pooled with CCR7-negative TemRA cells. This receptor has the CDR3 CASSQELAGEGKTDTQYF. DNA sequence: TGCGCCAGCAGCCAAGAACTAGCGGGAGAAGGGAAAACAGATACGCAGTATTTT.